This TCR beta chain was captured in a study of memory CD4+ T cells and cytomegalovirus serostatus. The wider study: Healthy Belgian adult donors included fewer than 10 CMV-positive and 20 to 30 CMV-negative people.

Sequenced by immunoSEQ multiplex PCR; TCRdb stores in-frame clones only, minus some. The sample includes tens of thousands of clones, 70% to 80% seen only once; the top ten take approximately 4.5%. V shed 0 bases and J shed 7 bases, with 3 bases lying between them. CDR1 and CDR2 (germline): SEHNR, FQNEAQ (reference sequence). The CDR3 loop spans 11 amino acids. Overall study findings and caveats: Median bootstrapped AUC for CMV status was about 0.95 originally, about 0.9 US-trained.

A remark on this clone: Its antigen is unknown.

Single viable CD3+CD4+CD8-CD45RO+ cells were sorted as the memory CD4+ T cells. Serum IgG to CMV pp150, pp28, p38 and p52 defined serostatus. CD4+ T cells were isolated by positive magnetic selection. Sequences were obtained from memory CD4+ T cells from blood. The TCR sequence derives from an adult in good health and CMV-seropositive. The chain recombines TRBV7-9 with TRBJ1-1; no reliable D call. CDR3 region: CASSLAFEAFF. The DNA of the CDR3 is TGTGCCAGCAGCTTAGCTTTTGAAGCTTTCTTT.